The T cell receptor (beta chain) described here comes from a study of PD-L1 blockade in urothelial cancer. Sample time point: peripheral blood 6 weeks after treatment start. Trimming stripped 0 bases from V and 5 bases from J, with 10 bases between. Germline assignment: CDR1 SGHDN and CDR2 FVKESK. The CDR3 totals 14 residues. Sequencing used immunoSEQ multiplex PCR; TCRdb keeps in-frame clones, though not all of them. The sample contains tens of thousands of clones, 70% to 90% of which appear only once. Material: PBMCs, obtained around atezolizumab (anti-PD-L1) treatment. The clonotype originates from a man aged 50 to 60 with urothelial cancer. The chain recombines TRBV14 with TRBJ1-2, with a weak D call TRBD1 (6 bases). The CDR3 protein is CASSQDLDSYGYTF. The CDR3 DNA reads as TGTGCCAGCAGCCAAGATCTGGACAGTTATGGCTACACCTTC.